This is a list of T cell receptor beta chains from one sample in a study of T cell changes during pregnancy in multiple sclerosis. This table comes from immunoSEQ multiplex PCR, and its TCRdb copy is limited to in-frame clones, with some not included. The sample lists 100,000 or so clones; almost 95% were seen once. The specimen comprised peripheral blood, sampled before pregnancy. These receptors were collected from a female donor with multiple sclerosis, enrolled in a pregnancy study. Each CDR3 is given with its conserved first and last residue. The order of the fields is J gene, clone size, V gene, D gene, CDR3 DNA, CDR3 protein. D genes are given only for firm matches. Only some rows state a clone size, as once, few, many or a class for expanded clones.

TRBJ2-3 - TRBV6-1 - TGTGCCAGCAGTGAAGAGGGGGGGCGCATCTCAGATACGCAGTATTTT CASSEEGGRISDTQYF
TRBJ1-1 - TRBV28 - TGTGCCAGCAGTTCCATCCGGGGGGGCAAGGTGAACACTGAAGCTTTCTTT CASSSIRGGKVNTEAFF
TRBJ2-7 - TRBV25-1 - TGTGCCAGCAGTAAGGCCGGGTTCTACGAGCAGTACTTC CASSKAGFYEQYF
TRBJ2-2 - TRBV7-8 - TGTGCCAGCAGCCCCCGTTTGACAGCAGCGAACACCGGGGAGCTGTTTTTT CASSPRLTAANTGELFF
TRBJ2-7 - TRBV7-2 - TGTGCCAGCAGCTTAGCGCTAAACAGGGCCTACGAGCAGTACTTC CASSLALNRAYEQYF
TRBJ2-1 - TRBV14 - TGTGCCAGCAGCCCCTTTCGGAGCTCCTACAATGAGCAGTTCTTC CASSPFRSSYNEQFF
TRBJ2-7 - TRBV27 TRBD2 TGTGCCAGCAGTCTCGGGAGGGGCTCCTACGAGCAGTACTTC CASSLGRGSYEQYF
TRBJ2-2 - TRBV7-9 - TGTGCCAGCAGCTTAGTCCTAGCCGCTCGAGCCGGGGAGCTGTTTTTT CASSLVLAARAGELFF
TRBJ1-4 once TRBV5-1 - TGCGCCAGCAGCTTTGGCACTAATGAAAAACTGTTTTTT CASSFGTNEKLFF
TRBJ2-3 - TRBV4-3 - TGCGCCAGCAGCCAAGATTACAGGGGCACAGATACGCAGTATTTT CASSQDYRGTDTQYF
TRBJ2-7 - TRBV4-1 - TGCGCCAGCAGCCAAGAGCACAGGCTCTCCTACGAGCAGTACTTC CASSQEHRLSYEQYF
TRBJ2-1 - TRBV6-4 - TGTGCCAGCAAGCAGACTAGTAATTCGAATGAGCAGTTCTTC CASKQTSNSNEQFF
TRBJ2-7 - TRBV6-5 - TGTGCCAGCACCCCCGTACAGGGTTACGAGCAGTACTTC CASTPVQGYEQYF
TRBJ2-1 - TRBV6-1 TRBD2 TGTGCCAGCAGTGAATCTAGCGGGGGGAGGTTCTTC CASSESSGGRFF
TRBJ2-3 - TRBV6-4 TRBD1 TGTGCCAGCTCTCAGACAGGGGGCCCCACAGATACGCAGTATTTT CASSQTGGPTDTQYF
TRBJ1-1 few TRBV27 - TGTGCCAGCAGTAGCTCGTCGGAAGCTTTCTTT CASSSSSEAFF